The 13 T cell receptor beta chains below were found in one sample sequenced in a study of cytomegalovirus exposure and HLA in healthy donors. Vbeta (60) and Jbeta (13) primers were used in the PCR. The protocol was immunoSEQ multiplex PCR, while the TCRdb copy is restricted to in-frame clones and leaves out a portion. The data contain more than 200,000 clones, 55% to 75% of them singletons. The sample was PBMCs. The receptors were sampled from a man in his forties in good health and CMV-seropositive.

This clone was observed a few times. This chain uses TRBV28 with TRBJ2-2; 8 nucleotides agree with TRBD2. From germline, CDR1 is MDHEN and CDR2 SYDVKM. Losses at the gene ends were 4 bases for V and 5 bases for J; bases not matched to a gene: 9. CDR3 length: 16 residues. In nucleotides, the CDR3 is TGTGCCAGCAGTTCCCCCGGGGGGGGTATTACCGGGGAGCTGTTTTTT. This codes for CASSSPGGGITGELFF.

The chain is built from TRBV5-1 and TRBJ2-2; D is unresolved. Trimming shortened V by 6 bases and J by 5 bases, and 11 bases separated the two germline ends. The length of the CDR3 is 13 residues. Germline V CDR1 and CDR2: SGHRS, YFSETQ. The CDR3 DNA reads TGCGCCAGCACACCGGTAATAACCGGGGAGCTGTTTTTT. Protein: CASTPVITGELFF.

This clone has a handful of counts. The chain couples TRBV19 to TRBJ1-6; 7 bases agree with TRBD1. CDR1 LNHDA and CDR2 SQIVND come from the germline V gene (reference sequence). V dropped 4 bases and J dropped 9; count of bases not matched to a gene: 6. This CDR3 contains 14 residues. The CDR3 sequence: CASSTRDSTSPLHF. As DNA, the CDR3 is TGTGCCAGTAGTACGCGGGACAGCACTTCACCCCTCCACTTT.

The chain employs TRBV7-3 and TRBJ2-3; perhaps TRBD1 as D (6 bases). CDR3 length equals 13 residues. V lost 6 bases and J lost 2, with 9 bases in between. CDR1 and CDR2 (germline): SGHTA, FQGTGA. CDR3 bases: TGTGCCAGCAGTCGGGACACCACAGATACGCAGTATTTT. It is translated as CASSRDTTDTQYF. The full variable domain, with the rest looked up from reference TRBV7-3 and TRBJ2-3, is GAGVSQTPSNKVTEKGKYVELRCDPISGHTALYWYRQSLGQGPEFLIYFQGTGAADDSGLPNDRFFAVRPEGSVSTLKIQRTERGDSAVYLCASSRDTTDTQYFGPGTRLTVL.

This clone appeared once. The chain uses TRBV28 and TRBJ1-1; D is possibly TRBD1 (5 bases). The CDR3 is 15 residues long. Germline loops: CDR1 MDHEN, CDR2 SYDVKM. V lost 2 bases, J lost 2 bases, and 12 bases lay in between. The CDR3 is CASSLIGAVNTEAFF. Here the CDR3 DNA reads TGTGCCAGCAGTTTAATAGGGGCGGTAAACACTGAAGCTTTCTTT.

The chain recombines TRBV9 with TRBJ1-1; possibly TRBD1 for D (5 bases). V was clipped by 1 base and J by 4 bases, with 8 bases between them. CDR1 and CDR2 (germline): SGDLS, YYNGEE. This CDR3 region has 13 residues. For the CDR3, the DNA is TGTGCCAGCAGCGTATCCGGGGGCACTGAAGCTTTCTTT. Protein product: CASSVSGGTEAFF.

The V gene is TRBV5-4, the J gene TRBJ2-1, with 10 bases identical to TRBD1. Germline lookup yields CDR1 SGHNT and CDR2 YYREEE (reference sequence). Trimming took 4 bases from V and 7 from J; bases not matched to a gene: 8. The CDR3 is 15 residues long. In nucleotides, the CDR3 is TGTGCCAGCAGCCCCGGGACAGGGGTGGTGAATGAGCAGTTCTTC. Protein: CASSPGTGVVNEQFF. The complete variable domain, with remaining parts taken from reference TRBV5-4 and TRBJ2-1, reads ETGVTQSPTHLIKTRGQQVTLRCSSQSGHNTVSWYQQALGQGPQFIFQYYREEENGRGNFPPRFSGLQFPNYSSELNVNALELDDSALYLCASSPGTGVVNEQFFGPGTRLTVL.

The rearrangement joins TRBV11-2 to TRBJ2-7; 8 bases match TRBD1. The CDR3 contains 14 residues. The V gene's germline CDR1 is SGHAT and CDR2 FQNNGV. Germline trimming cut 4 bases from V and 6 bases from J; bases unmatched to any gene: 8. The CDR3 protein is CASSSFSTGVEQYF. The CDR3 coding sequence is TGTGCCAGCAGCTCCTTTTCGACAGGGGTCGAGCAGTACTTC. Complete variable domain (other parts from reference TRBV11-2 and TRBJ2-7): EAGVAQSPRYKIIEKRQSVAFWCNPISGHATLYWYQQILGQGPKLLIQFQNNGVVDDSQLPKDRFSAERLKGVDSTLKIQPAKLEDSAVYLCASSSFSTGVEQYFGPGTRLTVT.

The rearrangement links TRBV19 to TRBJ1-2; D unresolved. V lost 9 bases and J lost 5, with 13 bases in between. The CDR3 consists of 12 residues. Germline values: CDR1 LNHDA, CDR2 SQIVND (reference sequence). The CDR3 reads CASRVGVYGYTF. The DNA of the CDR3 is TGTGCCAGCCGGGTTGGAGTTTATGGCTACACCTTC.

The rearrangement joins TRBV2 to TRBJ1-1; perhaps TRBD1 as D (5 bases). The CDR3 is 15 amino acids. The germline V and J ends were trimmed by 11 bases and 1 base, with 20 bases remaining between them. The germline V gene encodes CDR1 SNHLY and CDR2 FYNNEI. CDR3 DNA: TGTGCCCGCCCGGGGGGGATAGCTCAGAACACTGAAGCTTTCTTT. Protein sequence: CARPGGIAQNTEAFF. The full variable domain, its missing parts supplied by reference TRBV2 and TRBJ1-1, is EPEVTQTPSHQVTQMGQEVILRCVPISNHLYFYWYRQILGQKVEFLVSFYNNEISEKSEIFDDQFSVERPDGSNFTLKIRSTKLEDSAMYFCARPGGIAQNTEAFFGQGTRLTVV.

The V and J genes are TRBV4-2 and TRBJ1-2; D possibly corresponds to TRBD1 (5 bases). V was cut by 4 bases and J by 3 bases, with 18 bases left in between. The CDR3 covers 16 residues. The germline gives CDR1 LGHNA, CDR2 YNFKEQ. This chain's CDR3 is CASSPNRRDLDYGYTF. The CDR3 coding sequence is TGTGCCAGCAGCCCCAACCGACGGGACTTGGACTATGGCTACACCTTC.

CDR3 DNA sequence: TGTGCCAGCAGTACCGGGACGGGACTATACGAGCAGTACTTC. Residues: CASSTGTGLYEQYF. The rearrangement links TRBV2 to TRBJ2-7, with 7 nucleotides matching TRBD2. Germline V gene data show CDR1 as SNHLY and CDR2 as FYNNEI. The CDR3 runs to 14 residues. With 5 bases clipped from V and 4 bases from J, the junction kept 8 bases outside the gene matches.

The CDR3 DNA follows: TGTGCCAGCAGATCTACTAACACTGAAGCTTTCTTT. Its protein is CASRSTNTEAFF. V and J are TRBV28 and TRBJ1-1; no definite D call. Germline V gene lookup returns CDR1 MDHEN and CDR2 SYDVKM. The CDR3 is made up of 12 amino acids. Trimming removed 6 bases from V and 2 bases from J, with 7 bases in between.